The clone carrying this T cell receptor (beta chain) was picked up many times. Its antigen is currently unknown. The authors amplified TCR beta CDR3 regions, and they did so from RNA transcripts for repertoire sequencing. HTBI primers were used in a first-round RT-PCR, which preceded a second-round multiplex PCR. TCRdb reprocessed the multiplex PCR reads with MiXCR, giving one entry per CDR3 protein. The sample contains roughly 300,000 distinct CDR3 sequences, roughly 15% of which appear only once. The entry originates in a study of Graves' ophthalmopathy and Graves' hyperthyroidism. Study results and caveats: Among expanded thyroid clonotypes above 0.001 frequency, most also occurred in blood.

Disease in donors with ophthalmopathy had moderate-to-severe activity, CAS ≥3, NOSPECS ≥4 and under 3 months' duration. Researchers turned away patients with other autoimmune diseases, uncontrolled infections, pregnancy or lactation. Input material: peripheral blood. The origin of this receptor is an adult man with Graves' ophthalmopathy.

CDR3 in amino acids: CATIRQGDGYTEAFF. CDR3 in DNA: TGTGCCACCATCCGACAGGGGGACGGGTACACTGAAGCTTTCTTT. V gene TRBV28 combines with J gene TRBJ1-1; 9 nucleotides line up with TRBD1. The CDR3 totals 15 residues. Germline CDR1 reads MDHEN; CDR2 reads SYDVKM. The V gene end was trimmed by 10 bases and the J gene end by 3 bases; junction bases not matched to a gene: 12.